The table lists the clone carrying this TCR beta chain with a count of one. As yet, its antigen is unknown. The source of the sample is a study of shared clonotypes between healthy human individuals. Findings and caveats of the study: Four donors shared 5% to 5.5% of their naive CD4 clonotypes. Donor clonotype sharing was expected to depend on sequencing depth.

Per the authors' pipeline: As immunoSEQ supplied junction-only sequences (without quality scores), filtering differed. The repertoire was sequenced with immunoSEQ multiplex PCR; TCRdb's copy has only in-frame clones and lacks some. V, J and clone size are taken as reported in that table, and D and trimming were inferred from the DNA itself. Among 1.4 million to 1.5 million clones, roughly 96% were seen once, and the ten largest hold roughly 1.2%. CDR3 length equals 14 residues. Germline V gene lookup returns CDR1 PRHDT and CDR2 FYEKMQ (reference sequence). V lost 3 bases and J lost 6; bases outside the gene matches: 2.

The sequence was obtained from a man aged 30 to 45 in good health. Input material: naive CD4+ T cells sorted from blood. Subset described: CD45RA+ positively selected. The V call is TRBV13, the J call TRBJ2-5, with 12 positions matching TRBD2. This CDR3 is CASSFRTSGKTQYF. The CDR3 DNA follows: TGTGCCAGCAGCTTCCGGACTAGCGGGAAGACCCAGTACTTC.